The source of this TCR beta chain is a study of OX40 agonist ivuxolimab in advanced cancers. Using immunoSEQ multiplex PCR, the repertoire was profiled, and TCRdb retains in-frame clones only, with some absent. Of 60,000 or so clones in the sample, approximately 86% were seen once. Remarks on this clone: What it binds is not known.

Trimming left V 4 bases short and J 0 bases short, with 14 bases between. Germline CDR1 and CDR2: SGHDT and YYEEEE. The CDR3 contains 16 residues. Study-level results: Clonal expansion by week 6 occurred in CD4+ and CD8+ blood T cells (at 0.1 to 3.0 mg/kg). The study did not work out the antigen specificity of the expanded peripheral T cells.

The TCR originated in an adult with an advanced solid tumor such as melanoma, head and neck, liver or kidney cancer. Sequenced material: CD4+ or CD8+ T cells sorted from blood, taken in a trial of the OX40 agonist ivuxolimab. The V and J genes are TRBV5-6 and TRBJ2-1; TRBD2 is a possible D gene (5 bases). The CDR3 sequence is CASSLTSGFSYNEQFF. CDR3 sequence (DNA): TGTGCCAGCAGCCTTACGAGCGGTTTCTCCTACAATGAGCAGTTCTTC.